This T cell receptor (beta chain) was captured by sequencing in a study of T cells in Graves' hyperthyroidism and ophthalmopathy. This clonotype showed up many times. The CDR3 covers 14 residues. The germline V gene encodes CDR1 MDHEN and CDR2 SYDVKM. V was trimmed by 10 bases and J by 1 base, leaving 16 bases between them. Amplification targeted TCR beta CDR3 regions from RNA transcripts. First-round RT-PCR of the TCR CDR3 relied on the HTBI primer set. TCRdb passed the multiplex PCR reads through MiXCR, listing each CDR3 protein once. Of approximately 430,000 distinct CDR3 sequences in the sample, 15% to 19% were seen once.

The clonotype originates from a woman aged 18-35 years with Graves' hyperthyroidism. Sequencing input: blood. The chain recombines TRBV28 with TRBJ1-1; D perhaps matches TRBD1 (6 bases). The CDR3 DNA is TGTGCCACGAGGGGGGGGGGTGAGAACACTGAAGCTTTCTTT. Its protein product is CATRGGGENTEAFF.